These 15 T cell receptor beta chains originate from one sample sequenced in a study of PD-1 blockade in classical Hodgkin lymphoma. The patients all showed relapse after autologous stem cell transplantation, while their brentuximab vedotin exposure varied. The table came from immunoSEQ multiplex PCR; TCRdb's copy has only in-frame clones and leaves some out. The sample consists of approximately 150,000 clones, about 78% of them appearing once. The input for sequencing was peripheral blood mononuclear cells (PBMCs), taken before the second cycle of nivolumab. The receptors stem from a human donor with classical Hodgkin lymphoma.

The rearrangement uses TRBV16 and TRBJ2-5; tentatively, D is TRBD1 (5 bases). Trimming took off 4 bases at V and 2 bases at J, with 14 bases between the two ends. Germline CDR1 and CDR2: KGHSY and FQNENV. The CDR3 covers 15 residues. CDR3 region: CASSRSWTSQETQYF. In nucleotides, the CDR3 is TGTGCCAGCAGCCGCAGTTGGACAAGTCAAGAGACCCAGTACTTC. Complete variable domain (other parts from reference TRBV16 and TRBJ2-5): GEEVAQTPKHLVRGEGQKAKLYCAPIKGHSYVFWYQQVLKNEFKFLISFQNENVFDETGMPKERFSAKCLPNSPCSLEIQATKLEDSAVYFCASSRSWTSQETQYFGPGTRLLVL.

This chain links TRBV5-4 with TRBJ2-2; D gene uncertain. Germline CDR1 is SGHNT and CDR2 is YYREEE (reference sequence). The length of the CDR3 is 15 residues. The V and J ends lost 1 base and 7 bases respectively, with 14 bases between them. CDR3 nucleotides: TGTGCCAGCAGCTTGTCGCCAAAAAGTGGCGGGGAGCTGTTTTTT. It yields the protein CASSLSPKSGGELFF.

This clone appeared once. This chain uses TRBV27 with TRBJ2-7; TRBD2 matches 12 bases. J lost 5 bases, V lost 4 bases, and 6 bases had no gene match. The CDR3 length is 15 residues. CDR1 and CDR2 from the germline V gene are MNHEY and SMNVEV (reference sequence). The CDR3 DNA reads TGTGCCAGCAGTTCGACTAGCGGGAGCCCAAACGAGCAGTACTTC. This encodes CASSSTSGSPNEQYF.

The chain joins TRBV19 to TRBJ1-2; no reliable D call. This CDR3 contains 15 residues. Germline V gene sequence: CDR1 LNHDA, CDR2 SQIVND (reference sequence). Deletions cut 3 bases from V and 4 bases from J, with 15 bases between. The CDR3 region is CASSIFYGGGYGYTF. The CDR3 DNA follows: TGTGCCAGTAGTATTTTTTACGGTGGCGGCTATGGCTACACCTTC.

This chain links TRBV7-6 with TRBJ2-5; 7 bases match TRBD1. CDR1 is SGHVS, CDR2 FNYEAQ, per germline. The CDR3 contains 14 residues. Losses at the gene ends were 5 bases for V and 4 bases for J; bases not matched to a gene: 7. The CDR3 here is CASSHETGRETQYF. Written as DNA, the CDR3 is TGTGCCAGCAGCCACGAGACAGGGAGAGAGACCCAGTACTTC.

The genes are TRBV4-1 and TRBJ2-5; 9 bases line up with TRBD2. The germline V gene encodes CDR1 MGHRA and CDR2 YSYEKL. V dropped 1 base and J dropped 4; count of bases not matched to a gene: 13. The CDR3 loop spans 18 amino acids. The CDR3, as DNA: TGCGCCAGCAGCCAAGCGGATTTGCGGGTTAGCGGGAGAGAGACCCAGTACTTC. It yields the protein CASSQADLRVSGRETQYF.

The rearrangement joins TRBV6-1 to TRBJ1-3; 10 bases are shared with TRBD1. There are 16 residues in the CDR3. CDR1 and CDR2 from the germline V gene are MNHNS and SASEGT. Trimming at V came to 4 bases and at J to 0 bases, leaving 3 bases not matched to a gene. The CDR3 loop is CASSATGGLSGNTIYF. The CDR3 nucleotides are TGTGCCAGCAGTGCGACAGGGGGCCTCTCTGGAAACACCATATATTTT.

This sequence joins TRBV2 and TRBJ2-3, with D perhaps TRBD1 (6 bases). The CDR3 loop spans 14 amino acids. V dropped 3 bases and J dropped 4 bases, with 11 bases sitting between them. Germline CDR1 reads SNHLY; CDR2 reads FYNNEI. As DNA, the CDR3 is TGTGCCAGCAGTGACAGGGGATTTGCAGATACGCAGTATTTT. The encoded protein is CASSDRGFADTQYF.

This clone has more than one count but fewer than ten. V usage is TRBV19 and J usage is TRBJ2-7; D may be TRBD1 (6 bases). Germline assignment: CDR1 LNHDA and CDR2 SQIVND (reference sequence). This CDR3 has 14 residues. Trimming cost V 2 bases and J 3 bases, with 11 bases left between them. The CDR3 DNA sequence: TGTGCCAGTAGTATAACAGGGATGAGCTACGAGCAGTACTTC. Its protein product is CASSITGMSYEQYF.

This clone has only one observation. The chain recombines TRBV5-1 with TRBJ2-5, with a weak D call TRBD1 (6 bases). The germline CDR1 and CDR2 sequences are SGHRS and YFSETQ. The CDR3 is 13 amino acids. Trimming removed 5 bases at V and 1 base at J, with 9 bases between. CDR3 sequence reads: CASSRDIQETQYF. The CDR3 DNA follows: TGCGCCAGCAGTCGGGACATCCAAGAGACCCAGTACTTC.

The rearrangement uses TRBV6-6 and TRBJ2-7, with D possibly TRBD1 on 6 matching bases. This CDR3 is 14 amino acids long. Germline values: CDR1 MNHNY, CDR2 SVGAGI (reference sequence). Trimming removed 8 bases at V and 1 base at J, with 15 bases between. Here the CDR3 DNA reads TGTGCCAGCCGACGGACAGCCAGTTCCTACGAGCAGTACTTC. This sequence encodes CASRRTASSYEQYF.

The rearrangement uses TRBV10-3 and TRBJ1-2, with D possibly being TRBD1 (6 bases). The V end lost 3 bases, the J end lost 1 base, and 12 bases lay between the germline ends. Germline CDR1 reads ENHRY; CDR2 reads SYGVKD. This CDR3 region has 15 residues. The CDR3 nucleotides are TGTGCCATCAGTGAATGGGGGGCGAGTAACTATGGCTACACCTTC. Protein sequence: CAISEWGASNYGYTF.

The gene calls are TRBV6-5 and TRBJ2-7, with D unclear. This CDR3 has 14 residues. The germline gives CDR1 MNHEY, CDR2 SVGAGI. Trimming shortened V by 2 bases and J by 4 bases, and 12 bases separated the two germline ends. DNA for the CDR3: TGTGCCAGCAGTTACCGTCCGGAAGCATACGAGCAGTACTTC. Protein product: CASSYRPEAYEQYF.

This clone has only one observation. The chain combines TRBV2 with TRBJ1-3; D may be TRBD1 (5 bases). V lost 3 bases to trimming and J lost 0 bases, with 9 bases between them. Germline V gene data show CDR1 as SNHLY and CDR2 as FYNNEI. The CDR3 is made up of 15 amino acids. The CDR3 is CASSDGGFSGNTIYF. The CDR3 nucleotides are TGTGCCAGCAGTGATGGGGGATTCTCTGGAAACACCATATATTTT.

The rearrangement joins TRBV18 to TRBJ1-5; the match to TRBD1 covers 7 bases. The CDR3 has 14 amino acids. Looked up from germline, CDR1 is KGHSH and CDR2 is LQKENI. Trimming at V came to 6 bases and at J to 0 bases, leaving 2 bases not matched to a gene. This chain's CDR3 is CASSGTASNQPQHF. The DNA of the CDR3 is TGTGCCAGCTCGGGGACAGCTAGCAATCAGCCCCAGCATTTT. Complete variable domain (other parts from reference TRBV18 and TRBJ1-5): NAGVMQNPRHLVRRRGQEARLRCSPMKGHSHVYWYRQLPEEGLKFMVYLQKENIIDESGMPKERFSAEFPKEGPSILRIQQVVRGDSAAYFCASSGTASNQPQHFGDGTRLSIL.